The T cell receptor beta chain under discussion was sequenced for a study of blood T cells in healthy people across ages. Whole-study results and caveats: Those diversity estimates obtained from one million T cells were thought to be underestimates. When set beside aged donors, long-lived donors presented more naive CD4+ cells and higher diversity. Naive and antigen-experienced cells could not be conclusively compared, given unsorted PBMCs. Per million T cells, TCR beta diversity dropped roughly linearly as age increased.

About this clonotype: The target antigen is unknown.

Per germline, CDR1 DFQATT and CDR2 SNEGSKA (reference sequence). The V segment lost 3 bases and the J segment 0 bases; nucleotides outside the gene matches: 7. The CDR3 spans 16 residues. Sample-barcoded 5' priming and a J-beta primer mix drove a second PCR of roughly 6 to 12 cycles. One entry per CDR3 protein, called by TCRdb with MiXCR from the 5' RACE reads. The top ten clones hold 2.1% of a sample with over 1,500,000 distinct CDR3 sequences, less than 50% of them seen once. J is TRBJ2-3 and V is TRBV20-1; 9 positions match TRBD2. This clonotype was sampled from a woman in her thirties or forties in good health. The sequenced sample was blood. For the CDR3, the DNA is TGCAGTGCTAGGTGGAGGCGGGGGGGAAGCACAGATACGCAGTATTTT. Translated: CSARWRRGGSTDTQYF.